One and the same sample provided the 21 T cell receptor beta chains below, sequenced in a study of blood T cells in healthy people across ages. The use of a sample-barcoded 5' primer and a J-beta primer mix characterized a second PCR of roughly 6 to 11 cycles. In TCRdb, the 5' RACE reads were re-called with MiXCR into one record per CDR3 protein. The table records about 800,000 distinct CDR3 sequences, approximately 25% of them present only once. This sample also appeared in a second study, on T cells of mothers and their children.

Source material: blood. Source of these receptors: a boy aged 5-17 years in good health.

The gene calls are TRBV18 and TRBJ1-4; D might be TRBD1 (6 bases). The CDR3 totals 17 residues. Trimming took off 2 bases at V and 6 bases at J, with 19 bases between the two ends. CDR1 KGHSH and CDR2 LQKENI come from the germline V gene. The CDR3, as DNA: TGTGCCAGCTCACCAACCCGGACAGACCGGCTAGATGAAAAACTGTTTTTT. Its protein is CASSPTRTDRLDEKLFF.

The gene calls are TRBV9 and TRBJ1-2, with D possibly matching TRBD1 (5 bases). Between the trimmed V and J ends, which lost 0 bases and 0 bases, there was a span of 15 bases. Germline V gene data show CDR1 as SGDLS and CDR2 as YYNGEE. The CDR3 has 17 amino acids. CDR3 region: CASSVDSGGETNYGYTF. CDR3 coding DNA: TGTGCCAGCAGCGTAGATTCAGGAGGGGAAACTAACTATGGCTACACCTTC.

There are a few counts of this clonotype. The chain recombines TRBV27 with TRBJ2-2; D gene uncertain. The germline gives CDR1 MNHEY, CDR2 SMNVEV (reference sequence). V was trimmed by 3 bases and J by 3 bases, leaving 8 bases between them. The CDR3 runs 14 residues. CDR3 in DNA: TGTGCCAGCAGTTTTGTAGGGTACACCGGGGAGCTGTTTTTT. Translation gives CASSFVGYTGELFF.

This clonotype has more than one count but fewer than ten. Its ends do not fully match the called genes, so a read error is possible. CDR3 in DNA: TGTGCCACCAGCGATTTGCCTAGCGGGAGGGCCGGGGAGCTGTTTTTT. Translating gives CATSDLPSGRAGELFF. This chain connects TRBV24-1 to TRBJ2-2; 12 bases agree with TRBD2. The CDR3 runs to 16 residues. Germline loops: CDR1 KGHDR, CDR2 SFDVKD.

This clonotype was counted a few times. The gene calls are TRBV3-1 and TRBJ2-3, with TRBD2 matching over 7 bases. CDR1 is LGHDT, CDR2 YNNKEL, per germline (reference sequence). With V trimmed by 6 bases and J by 3 bases, 15 bases remained unmatched. The CDR3 has 17 residues. The CDR3 sequence: CASRGRADYRRTDTQYF. For the CDR3, the DNA is TGTGCCAGCAGAGGGAGGGCGGACTACCGTAGGACAGATACGCAGTATTTT.

In its sample, this clonotype was seen a few times. The CDR3 region is CASSQKAAGNYEQYF. The CDR3 nucleotides read TGTGCCAGCAGCCAGAAGGCGGCGGGAAACTACGAGCAGTACTTC. This sequence joins TRBV4-2 and TRBJ2-5; D may be TRBD2 (6 bases). The tail of the sequence fits TRBJ2-7 better, so the J call may be wrong. Germline CDR1 reads LGHNA; CDR2 reads YNFKEQ. CDR3 length: 15 residues.

This clonotype was observed a few times. The genes are TRBV9 and TRBJ2-3; D not resolved. V was pared by 3 bases and J by 5 bases, with 7 bases between. CDR1 is SGDLS, CDR2 YYNGEE, per germline. The CDR3 consists of 12 residues. The DNA of the CDR3 is TGTGCCAGCAGCGGCTCAGGAGATACGCAGTATTTT. Its protein is CASSGSGDTQYF.

The V and J genes are TRBV20-1 and TRBJ1-5; D is unresolved. The V and J ends lost 6 bases and 2 bases respectively, with 11 bases between them. Per germline, CDR1 DFQATT and CDR2 SNEGSKA (reference sequence). This CDR3 has 13 amino acids. The CDR3 region is CSAPVGGNQPQHF. The DNA for the CDR3 is TGCAGTGCCCCAGTGGGCGGCAATCAGCCCCAGCATTTT.

The V and J genes are TRBV9 and TRBJ2-6; 12 positions match TRBD2. The V gene end was trimmed by 0 bases and the J gene end by 4 bases; junction bases not matched to a gene: 5. Germline CDR1 and CDR2: SGDLS and YYNGEE. The CDR3 consists of 18 residues. The CDR3 here is CASSVARGTSGGANVLTF. In nucleotides, the CDR3 is TGTGCCAGCAGCGTAGCTAGGGGGACTAGCGGGGGGGCCAACGTCCTGACTTTC.

The V gene is TRBV7-9, the J gene TRBJ2-1; D call uncertain. Per germline, CDR1 SEHNR and CDR2 FQNEAQ (reference sequence). CDR3 size: 14 residues. Between the trimmed V and J ends, which lost 8 bases and 7 bases, there was a span of 18 bases. The CDR3: CASSATTLGNEQFF. The CDR3 DNA reads as TGTGCCAGCTCAGCTACTACCTTGGGGAATGAGCAGTTCTTC.

V gene TRBV29-1 combines with J gene TRBJ2-5; 8 bases are a match to TRBD2. The J call could be wrong; TRBJ2-1 is a better fit for the DNA end. CDR1 is SQVTM, CDR2 ANQGSEA, per germline. The CDR3 consists of 14 residues. For the CDR3, the DNA is TGCAGCGTTGTCGGACTAGCACAATTCAATGAGCAGTTCTTC. Protein sequence: CSVVGLAQFNEQFF.

On this clonotype: The junction departs from the called germline gene at one end, perhaps through a read error. The genes are TRBV5-1 and TRBJ1-4; D gene unclear. This CDR3 is 14 amino acids long. Per the germline V gene, CDR1 is SGHRS and CDR2 is YFSETQ. This chain's CDR3 is CAGSSTATNEKLFF. As DNA, the CDR3 is TGCGCCGGCAGTTCGACGGCAACTAATGAAAAACTGTTTTTT.

As concerns this clonotype: At one end the junction does not follow the germline gene, possibly because of a read error. CDR3 in DNA: TGTGGTTTTTTTTACAATGAGCAGTTCTTC. Its protein product is CGFFYNEQFF. The rearrangement joins TRBV20-1 to TRBJ2-1; D remains unclear. This CDR3 has 10 residues. Germline V CDR1 and CDR2: DFQATT, SNEGSKA (reference sequence).

The rearrangement joins TRBV5-1 to TRBJ2-1; no definite D call. The J call may not be correct, given that the DNA end is closer to TRBJ2-7. CDR1 and CDR2 from the germline V gene are SGHRS and YFSETQ. The CDR3 has 13 residues. Here the CDR3 DNA reads TGCGCCAGCAGCTTGAACTCCGTTGGCGAGCAGTACTTC. This sequence encodes CASSLNSVGEQYF.

The sample holds a few counts of this clonotype. V usage is TRBV3-1 and J usage is TRBJ2-3; 16 bases fit TRBD2. V lost 1 base and J lost 1; bases outside the gene matches: 5. The CDR3 loop spans 19 amino acids. Germline V gene data show CDR1 as LGHDT and CDR2 as YNNKEL (reference sequence). CDR3 sequence (DNA): TGTGCCAGCAGCCAAGCCGGGACTAGCGGGGGGGCTCGCACAGATACGCAGTATTTT. Protein sequence: CASSQAGTSGGARTDTQYF.

This clonotype was observed a handful of times. V usage is TRBV4-3 and J usage is TRBJ2-1, with D unclear. Germline CDR1 and CDR2: LGHNA and YSLEER. The V gene lost 0 bases and the J gene lost 9 bases, with 9 bases spanning the gap. This CDR3 contains 13 residues. The CDR3 is CASSQERAAEQFF. The CDR3 nucleotides read TGCGCCAGCAGCCAAGAAAGGGCTGCTGAGCAGTTCTTC.

The chain combines TRBV2 with TRBJ1-6; D is ambiguous. This CDR3 is 14 amino acids long. Germline V gene lookup returns CDR1 SNHLY and CDR2 FYNNEI. V lost 8 bases to trimming and J lost 16 bases, with 24 bases between them. In nucleotides, the CDR3 is TGTGCCAGCGGCCTGGATGACACGGAAACCTGGCTCCACTTT. Translated, it gives CASGLDDTETWLHF.

The V call is TRBV6-6, the J call TRBJ1-3, with 9 positions matching TRBD1. CDR3 size: 16 residues. Trimming took 6 bases from V and 2 from J; bases not matched to a gene: 8. CDR1 is MNHNY, CDR2 SVGAGI, per germline (reference sequence). The DNA for the CDR3 is TGTGCCAGCAGGAGCCGGACAGGGGACGCTGGAAACACCATATATTTT. Protein product: CASRSRTGDAGNTIYF.

This clonotype has just a few counts. The chain carries TRBV2 and TRBJ2-5, with D hard to call. The J call is in doubt because the DNA end fits TRBJ2-7 better. The CDR3 is made up of 12 amino acids. Germline loops: CDR1 SNHLY, CDR2 FYNNEI. The CDR3 is CASRPLAYEQYF. CDR3 DNA: TGTGCCAGCAGGCCTCTGGCCTACGAGCAGTACTTC.

This clonotype was detected a few times. In DNA form, the CDR3 reads TGTGCCAGCAGCGTGAGTAGCCCAGGGGATGAGCAGTTCTTC. It specifies CASSVSSPGDEQFF. The V gene is TRBV5-5, the J gene TRBJ2-5, with D perhaps TRBD1 (6 bases). With the DNA end fitting TRBJ2-1 better, the J assignment may be wrong. The CDR3 has 14 residues. Germline values: CDR1 SGHKS, CDR2 YYEKEE (reference sequence).

This clonotype has just a few counts. The V call is TRBV15, the J call TRBJ1-6; the D is unclear. Germline assignment: CDR1 LNHNV and CDR2 YYDKDF (reference sequence). Trimming removed 3 bases at V and 9 bases at J, with 12 bases between. CDR3 length: 14 amino acids. CDR3 DNA: TGTGCCACCAGCAGTACTGGTGGGAGTTCACCCCTCCACTTT. It codes for CATSSTGGSSPLHF.